The present entry profiles one T cell receptor (beta chain) with its context. The target antigen is unknown. Profiling relied on immunoSEQ multiplex PCR, and the TCRdb table lists in-frame clones only, not all of them. The sample contains about 40,000 clones, approximately 83% of which appear only once. The source of the sample is a study of OX40 agonist ivuxolimab in advanced cancers. Study-wide findings and caveats: Relative to CD4+, CD8+ T cells held more expanded clones on average.

V lost 3 bases and J 5 bases, leaving 7 bases between the germline ends. Looked up from germline, CDR1 is KGHSH and CDR2 is LQKENI. The CDR3 is 12 amino acids. The sample consisted of CD4+ or CD8+ T cells sorted from blood, taken in a trial of the OX40 agonist ivuxolimab. This chain joins TRBV18 and TRBJ1-1; D not resolved. The clonotype was recovered from an adult with an advanced solid tumor such as melanoma, head and neck, liver or kidney cancer. DNA for the CDR3: TGTGCCAGCTCACCGGAGAGAACTGAAGCTTTCTTT. This gives the protein CASSPERTEAFF.